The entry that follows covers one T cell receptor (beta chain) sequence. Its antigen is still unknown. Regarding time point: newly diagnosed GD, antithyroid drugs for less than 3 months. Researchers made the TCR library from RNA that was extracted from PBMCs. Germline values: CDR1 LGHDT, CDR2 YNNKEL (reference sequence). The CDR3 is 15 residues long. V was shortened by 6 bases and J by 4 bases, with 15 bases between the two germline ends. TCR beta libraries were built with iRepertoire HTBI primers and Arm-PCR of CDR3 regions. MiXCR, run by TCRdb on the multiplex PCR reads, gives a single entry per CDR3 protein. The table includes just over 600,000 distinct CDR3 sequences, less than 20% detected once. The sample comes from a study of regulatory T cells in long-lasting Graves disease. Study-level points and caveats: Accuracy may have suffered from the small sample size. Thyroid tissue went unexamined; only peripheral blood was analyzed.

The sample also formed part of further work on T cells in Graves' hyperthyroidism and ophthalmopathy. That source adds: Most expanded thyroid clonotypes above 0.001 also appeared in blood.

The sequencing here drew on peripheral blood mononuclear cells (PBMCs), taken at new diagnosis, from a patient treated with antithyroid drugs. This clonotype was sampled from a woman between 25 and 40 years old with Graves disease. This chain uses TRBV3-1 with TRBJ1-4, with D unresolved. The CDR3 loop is CASRDQGRFNEKLFF. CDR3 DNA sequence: TGTGCCAGCAGAGATCAAGGGAGATTTAATGAAAAACTGTTTTTT.